This T cell receptor (beta chain) appears in the sequencing data of a study of PD-1 blockade in classical Hodgkin lymphoma. V gave up 0 bases and J gave up 2 bases, with 5 bases separating them. CDR3 size: 14 residues. Germline CDR1 reads MNHEY; CDR2 reads SMNVEV (reference sequence). Brentuximab vedotin exposure varied, and every patient relapsed after autologous stem cell transplantation. TCRdb keeps only in-frame clones here, not all; method: immunoSEQ multiplex PCR. Altogether about 97,000 clones are present, around four fifths being singletons, with the ten largest covering 9% to 15%. The sequence derives from a human donor with classical Hodgkin lymphoma. V and J are TRBV27 and TRBJ2-1; no definite D call. The input for sequencing was peripheral blood mononuclear cells (PBMCs), taken at baseline. The CDR3 here is CASSLSSTYNEQFF. CDR3 DNA: TGTGCCAGCAGTTTATCGTCGACCTACAATGAGCAGTTCTTC.